This passage covers 20 T cell receptor beta chains from one sample sequenced in a study of OX40 agonist ivuxolimab in advanced cancers. Assay: immunoSEQ multiplex PCR; the TCRdb copy retains only in-frame clones and omits some. This sample has about 84,000 clones, with approximately 90% found just once. Here the sequenced sample was CD4+ or CD8+ T cells sorted from blood, taken in a trial of the OX40 agonist ivuxolimab. The receptors shown here come from an adult with an advanced solid tumor such as melanoma, head and neck, liver or kidney cancer.

The rearrangement uses TRBV5-4 and TRBJ1-2, with a possible D match to TRBD1 (6 bases). The CDR3 covers 15 residues. Trimming cost V 0 bases and J 8 bases, with 17 bases left between them. Looked up from germline, CDR1 is SGHNT and CDR2 is YYREEE (reference sequence). Here the CDR3 DNA reads TGTGCCAGCAGCTTGGGGGGGGCCTCGCCTTGGGGCTACACCTTC. Translated: CASSLGGASPWGYTF.

This clone was counted a single time. This chain links TRBV30 with TRBJ1-1; 8 nucleotides line up with TRBD1. The V gene end was trimmed by 7 bases and the J gene end by 3 bases; junction bases not matched to a gene: 19. This CDR3 is built from 17 residues. Germline CDR1 reads GTSNPN; CDR2 reads SVGIG (reference sequence). CDR3: CALRTGTGFFLDTEAFF. In DNA, the CDR3 is TGTGCCTTGAGAACCGGGACAGGTTTTTTTTTGGACACTGAAGCTTTCTTT.

The chain is built from TRBV5-1 and TRBJ1-2, with D uncertain. V was clipped by 0 bases and J by 8 bases, with 11 bases between them. CDR3 length: 13 amino acids. From germline, CDR1 is SGHRS and CDR2 YFSETQ. The CDR3: CASSLEVLSGYTF. CDR3 nucleotides: TGCGCCAGCAGCTTGGAGGTGCTCTCAGGCTACACCTTC.

V is TRBV5-5 and J is TRBJ2-1, with D hard to call. This CDR3 spans 14 amino acids. Trimming left V 0 bases short and J 3 bases short, with 7 bases between. In germline, CDR1 is SGHKS, CDR2 YYEKEE (reference sequence). The CDR3 region is CASSLDGYYNEQFF. The CDR3 region has the DNA TGTGCCAGCAGCTTGGATGGCTACTACAATGAGCAGTTCTTC.

On this clone itself: One end of the junction fails to match germline, which may point to a read error. The CDR3 sequence: CASSLNSPNTEAFF. The DNA for the CDR3 is TGTGCCAGCAGCTTGAACAGTCCGAACACTGAAGCTTTCTTT. This chain connects TRBV5-3 to TRBJ1-1, with D hard to call. TRBV5-3 is designated an ORF whose function remains uncertain. The CDR3 runs to 14 residues.

V usage is TRBV5-4 and J usage is TRBJ1-1; no clear D. Germline values: CDR1 SGHNT, CDR2 YYREEE (reference sequence). The CDR3 totals 13 residues. The V gene lost 7 bases and the J gene lost 0 bases, with 10 bases spanning the gap. CDR3: CASSQIMNTEAFF. In DNA form, the CDR3 reads TGTGCCAGCTCGCAGATAATGAACACTGAAGCTTTCTTT.

The chain recombines TRBV2 with TRBJ2-3; 10 bases are shared with TRBD2. This CDR3 contains 16 residues. V gave up 4 bases and J gave up 2 bases; unmatched junction bases: 6. Germline CDR1 and CDR2: SNHLY and FYNNEI. The CDR3 is CASSGTSGSSTDTQYF. DNA for the CDR3: TGTGCCAGCAGTGGGACTAGCGGAAGCTCCACAGATACGCAGTATTTT.

The chain links TRBV30 to TRBJ2-5; D is perhaps TRBD2 (5 bases). Germline-derived CDR1 and CDR2 are GTSNPN and SVGIG (reference sequence). The CDR3 runs to 12 residues. Trimming shortened V by 4 bases and J by 4 bases, and 10 bases separated the two germline ends. CDR3 coding DNA: TGTGCCTGGAATCGGGGTGGAGAGACCCAGTACTTC. Protein sequence: CAWNRGGETQYF.

The gene calls are TRBV9 and TRBJ1-1; 12 bases line up with TRBD1. Looked up from germline, CDR1 is SGDLS and CDR2 is YYNGEE. V lost 4 bases and J lost 6; bases outside the gene matches: 13. There are 17 residues in the CDR3. The CDR3 sequence: CASSIGTGGTFWSEAFF. The CDR3 DNA follows: TGTGCCAGCAGCATCGGGACAGGGGGCACCTTTTGGTCTGAAGCTTTCTTT.

The V call is TRBV5-1, the J call TRBJ2-1; a possible D gene is TRBD2 (6 bases). CDR1 is SGHRS, CDR2 YFSETQ, per germline. The CDR3 extends over 15 amino acids. Trimming removed 0 bases from V and 0 bases from J, with 7 bases in between. The CDR3 loop is CASSLDGSSYNEQFF. CDR3 nucleotide sequence: TGCGCCAGCAGCTTGGACGGGAGCTCCTACAATGAGCAGTTCTTC.

This chain uses TRBV27 with TRBJ1-1, with 7 bases lining up with TRBD1. Trimming at V came to 5 bases and at J to 2 bases, leaving 11 bases not matched to a gene. Per germline, CDR1 MNHEY and CDR2 SMNVEV (reference sequence). The CDR3 is 16 residues long. CDR3 protein: CASSQKTGDRNTEAFF. Written as DNA, the CDR3 is TGTGCCAGCAGTCAGAAAACAGGGGACAGAAACACTGAAGCTTTCTTT.

This chain joins TRBV28 and TRBJ1-5, with 8 bases identical to TRBD1. This CDR3 has 14 amino acids. Germline V gene data show CDR1 as MDHEN and CDR2 as SYDVKM. With V trimmed by 6 bases and J by 5 bases, 6 bases remained unmatched. CDR3 residues: CASSPTGAHQPQHF. CDR3 coding DNA: TGTGCCAGCAGCCCGACAGGGGCGCATCAGCCCCAGCATTTT.

The chain's CDR3 is CASSQELRDSEQFF. The CDR3 region has the DNA TGTGCCAGCAGCCAAGAACTGAGGGATAGCGAGCAGTTCTTC. This sequence joins TRBV14 and TRBJ2-1; D is perhaps TRBD2 (5 bases). Germline V CDR1 and CDR2: SGHDN, FVKESK. The CDR3 length is 14 residues. V lost 0 bases and J 10 bases, leaving 13 bases between the germline ends.

V is TRBV14 and J is TRBJ1-2; tentatively, D is TRBD1 (6 bases). The germline V gene encodes CDR1 SGHDN and CDR2 FVKESK. Deletions cut 3 bases from V and 4 bases from J, with 9 bases between. The length of the CDR3 is 13 residues. CDR3 sequence: CASSHGQIYGYTF. CDR3 DNA sequence: TGTGCCAGCAGCCACGGACAGATCTATGGCTACACCTTC.

The rearrangement links TRBV7-2 to TRBJ2-7; tentative D call: TRBD2 (7 bases). Germline loops: CDR1 SGHTA, CDR2 FQGNSA. CDR3 length: 15 amino acids. The V gene lost 5 bases and the J gene lost 6 bases, with 20 bases spanning the gap. Here the CDR3 reads CASSPRGGRYFEQYF. Written as DNA, the CDR3 is TGTGCCAGCAGCCCAAGGGGGGGGAGGTATTTCGAGCAGTACTTC.

The rearrangement joins TRBV6-6 to TRBJ2-7, with D unclear. The CDR3 sequence is 12 residues long. The germline CDR1 and CDR2 sequences are MNHNY and SVGAGI (reference sequence). Between the trimmed V and J ends, which lost 6 bases and 1 base, there was a span of 7 bases. The CDR3, as DNA: TGTGCCAGCAGAGGTATGTCCTACGAGCAGTACTTC. Translation: CASRGMSYEQYF.

This chain uses TRBV29-1 with TRBJ2-1; 9 bases agree with TRBD1. This CDR3 contains 12 residues. V was pared by 7 bases and J by 10 bases, with 8 bases of the junction left unmatched. Germline assignment: CDR1 SQVTM and CDR2 ANQGSEA. The CDR3 loop is CSGETGGHEQFF. The CDR3 DNA reads as TGCAGCGGGGAAACAGGGGGCCACGAGCAGTTCTTC.

V usage is TRBV9 and J usage is TRBJ2-7, with D maybe TRBD1 (5 bases). The CDR3 runs 14 residues. The V gene lost 0 bases and the J gene lost 3 bases, with 10 bases spanning the gap. Germline lookup yields CDR1 SGDLS and CDR2 YYNGEE. The CDR3 reads CASSVESGNYEQYF. DNA of the CDR3: TGTGCCAGCAGCGTAGAGTCAGGGAACTACGAGCAGTACTTC.

For the CDR3, the DNA is TGTGCCAGCTCAACCGGGACAAGATATGGCTACACCTTC. Translated, it gives CASSTGTRYGYTF. The V and J genes are TRBV18 and TRBJ1-2; a weak D match, TRBD1 (6 bases). CDR3 size: 13 residues. In germline, CDR1 is KGHSH, CDR2 LQKENI. Deletions cut 5 bases from V and 5 bases from J, with 12 bases between.

The chain has TRBV9 and TRBJ2-3, with a possible D match to TRBD1 (5 bases). The V gene lost 4 bases and the J gene lost 10 bases, with 19 bases spanning the gap. CDR1 and CDR2 from the germline V gene are SGDLS and YYNGEE. The CDR3 runs 14 residues. In DNA form, the CDR3 reads TGTGCCAGCAGCTCCCAGGTGGGGCTTAGTGCGCAGTATTTT. Protein: CASSSQVGLSAQYF.